This T cell receptor (beta chain) appears in the sequencing data of a study of technical replicates of blood from a few donors. This clone was seen only once. Germline CDR1 reads SGHNT; CDR2 reads YENEEA. With V trimmed by 10 bases and J by 5 bases, 7 bases remained unmatched. The CDR3 spans 13 residues. Here immunoSEQ multiplex PCR was the method, and the copy in TCRdb shows in-frame clones only, minus some. The repertoire consists of about 83,000 clones, with around nine tenths occurring once and the leading ten covering approximately 0.25%. This TCR was sampled from a human donor in good health. The sequencing input was T cells isolated from PBMCs. This chain connects TRBV11-3 to TRBJ1-1; 10 positions match TRBD1. CDR3 nucleotides: TGTGCCACCCGACAGGGGGCCGGGACTGAAGCTTTCTTT. This translates into CATRQGAGTEAFF.